The next 5 T cell receptor beta chains were all read from a single sample in a study of blood T cell repertoires in COVID-19. Profiling relied on immunoSEQ multiplex PCR, and the TCRdb table lists in-frame clones only, not all of them. The sample gives 150,000 to 200,000 clones, 80% to 85% of which show up once; under 15% is in the top ten. Sequencing was carried out using PBMCs or T cells enriched from blood (not recorded which). Receptors were obtained from an older woman who had recovered from COVID-19.

The J gene is TRBJ1-1, the V gene TRBV7-9, with a tentative D call TRBD1 (5 bases). The CDR3 length is 15 residues. V was cut by 5 bases and J by 1 base, with 14 bases left in between. CDR1 is SEHNR, CDR2 FQNEAQ, per germline (reference sequence). Written as DNA, the CDR3 is TGTGCCAGCAGCGCGCAGGGACTTACGAACACTGAAGCTTTCTTT. It specifies CASSAQGLTNTEAFF.

This sequence joins TRBV3-1 (or the pseudogene TRBV3-2) and TRBJ1-2, with 7 bases identical to TRBD1. CDR3 length equals 12 residues. Germline loops: CDR1 LGHDT, CDR2 YNNKEL (reference sequence). V was pared by 3 bases and J by 8 bases, with 3 bases of the junction left unmatched. CDR3 loop: CASSHRGSGYTF. The DNA of the CDR3 is TGTGCCAGCAGCCACAGGGGGTCCGGCTACACCTTC.

The V and J genes are TRBV28 and TRBJ2-1, with 7 bases fitting TRBD2. The ends lost 5 bases at V and 9 bases at J; junction bases unmatched: 10. CDR3 length: 14 amino acids. The germline CDR1 and CDR2 sequences are MDHEN and SYDVKM. DNA for the CDR3: TGTGCCAGCAGTCGTGGACTAGGCGATCGTGAGCAGTTCTTC. As protein: CASSRGLGDREQFF.

V gene TRBV9 combines with J gene TRBJ1-2; TRBD1 might be the D (6 bases). The V gene lost 3 bases and the J gene lost 3 bases, with 18 bases spanning the gap. CDR1 and CDR2 (germline): SGDLS, YYNGEE. The CDR3 is made up of 16 amino acids. CDR3 residues: CASSGVQGTMDYGYTF. The CDR3 nucleotides read TGTGCCAGCAGCGGGGTACAGGGAACAATGGACTATGGCTACACCTTC.

This clone was counted ten times or more. J is TRBJ1-4 and V is TRBV5-1, with D unresolved. The CDR3 is made up of 17 amino acids. Germline loops: CDR1 SGHRS, CDR2 YFSETQ. V lost 4 bases and J lost 4, with 20 bases in between. CDR3 nucleotides: TGCGCCAGCAGCCCGAACCCACATGGAGGGTATAATGAAAAACTGTTTTTT. Protein sequence: CASSPNPHGGYNEKLFF.